These 21 T cell receptor beta chains originate from one sample sequenced in a study of T cells in Graves' hyperthyroidism and ophthalmopathy. RNA transcripts provided the source from which TCR beta CDR3 regions were amplified. The HTBI primer set was used in a first-round RT-PCR of the TCR CDR3. TCRdb re-called the multiplex PCR reads with MiXCR, one entry per CDR3 protein. This sample has hundreds of thousands of distinct CDR3 sequences, with approximately 16% found just once. The sequenced sample consisted of blood. Receptor source: a man aged 35 to 55 with Graves' hyperthyroidism.

The V call is TRBV5-1, the J call TRBJ2-5, with 7 bases matching TRBD1. V lost 4 bases and J lost 2; bases outside the gene matches: 8. Germline CDR1 and CDR2: SGHRS and YFSETQ. The CDR3 runs 15 residues. The CDR3 reads CASSVTGFPQETQYF. DNA for the CDR3: TGCGCCAGCAGCGTGACAGGGTTCCCGCAAGAGACCCAGTACTTC.

This clonotype was observed many times. The chain recombines TRBV28 with TRBJ2-3, with TRBD2 matching 15 bases. The CDR3 length is 18 residues. The ends lost 4 bases at V and 2 bases at J; junction bases unmatched: 7. Germline CDR1 MDHEN, CDR2 SYDVKM. Here the CDR3 DNA reads TGTGCCAGCAGTTCTGGGACTAGCGGGGGGACCGCCACAGATACGCAGTATTTT. Translation gives CASSSGTSGGTATDTQYF.

This clonotype was counted a few times. V usage is TRBV7-3 and J usage is TRBJ1-6; D is unclear. Germline loops: CDR1 SGHTA, CDR2 FQGTGA. V was cut by 6 bases and J by 9 bases, with 15 bases left in between. The CDR3 runs to 14 residues. The CDR3 DNA reads as TGTGCCAGCAGTTCTCTCCGGAATAGTTCACCCCTCCACTTT. As protein: CASSSLRNSSPLHF.

In its sample, this clonotype was seen a few times. The V gene is TRBV30, the J gene TRBJ1-1, with a weak D call TRBD1 (6 bases). The CDR3 has 13 amino acids. The V gene lost 0 bases and the J gene lost 7 bases, with 12 bases spanning the gap. Germline lookup yields CDR1 GTSNPN and CDR2 SVGIG (reference sequence). Here the CDR3 DNA reads TGTGCCTGGAGTGTAGGACAGTTAGATGAAGCTTTCTTT. This gives the protein CAWSVGQLDEAFF.

The V gene is TRBV9, the J gene TRBJ2-5, with D unclear. Germline V lookup: CDR1 SGDLS, CDR2 YYNGEE. Trimming cost V 0 bases and J 2 bases, with 14 bases left between them. The CDR3 consists of 16 residues. The CDR3 region has the DNA TGTGCCAGCAGCGTAGGGTTGGGAAATCTGCAAGAGACCCAGTACTTC. Its translation is CASSVGLGNLQETQYF.

In this sample, this clonotype turned up many times. The chain recombines TRBV6-2 or TRBV6-3 with TRBJ1-1, with D uncertain. Germline CDR1 MNHEY, CDR2 SVGEGT. The V gene lost 0 bases and the J gene lost 4 bases, with 9 bases spanning the gap. There are 14 residues in the CDR3. The DNA for the CDR3 is TGTGCCAGCAGTTACTCGTGGGATGGCACTGAAGCTTTCTTT. Its protein is CASSYSWDGTEAFF.

This clonotype was picked up a small number of times. The chain couples TRBV7-8 to TRBJ1-5; 10 bases map to TRBD1. In germline, CDR1 is SGHVS, CDR2 FQNEAQ. This CDR3 comprises 16 residues. Trimming at V came to 6 bases and at J to 7 bases, leaving 12 bases not matched to a gene. CDR3 protein: CASSMTGGAPSQPQHF. In DNA form, the CDR3 reads TGTGCCAGCAGTATGACAGGGGGCGCGCCGTCCCAGCCCCAGCATTTT.

This chain links TRBV18 with TRBJ2-7; perhaps TRBD1 as D (6 bases). This CDR3 has 14 residues. Deletions cut 0 bases from V and 4 bases from J, with 10 bases between. Germline assignment: CDR1 KGHSH and CDR2 LQKENI. This chain's CDR3 is CASSPPAGAYEQYF. CDR3 DNA sequence: TGTGCCAGCTCACCACCGGCAGGGGCTTACGAGCAGTACTTC. The whole variable domain, remainder taken from reference TRBV18 and TRBJ2-7, is NAGVMQNPRHLVRRRGQEARLRCSPMKGHSHVYWYRQLPEEGLKFMVYLQKENIIDESGMPKERFSAEFPKEGPSILRIQQVVRGDSAAYFCASSPPAGAYEQYFGPGTRLTVT.

This clonotype showed up many times. The CDR3 DNA follows: TGTGCCAGCAGCCAAGAAGTCCGGGCGTACGAGCAGTACTTC. This gives the protein CASSQEVRAYEQYF. This chain links TRBV3-1 with TRBJ2-7; D is undetermined. In germline, CDR1 is LGHDT, CDR2 YNNKEL (reference sequence). This CDR3 is built from 14 residues. The V and J ends lost 0 bases and 4 bases respectively, with 10 bases between them.

This clonotype was counted ten times or more. This rearrangement joins TRBV27 to TRBJ1-2, with D perhaps matching TRBD1 (6 bases). This CDR3 spans 14 amino acids. From germline, CDR1 is MNHEY and CDR2 SMNVEV (reference sequence). Trimming removed 2 bases at V and 3 bases at J, with 10 bases between. CDR3 sequence (DNA): TGTGCCAGCAGTTTAGACAGGAGATACTATGGCTACACCTTC. Translation gives CASSLDRRYYGYTF.

The V gene is TRBV15, the J gene TRBJ2-1; 8 bases align to TRBD1. The CDR3 is made up of 20 amino acids. Germline CDR1 LNHNV, CDR2 YYDKDF (reference sequence). Germline trimming cut 0 bases from V and 8 bases from J; bases unmatched to any gene: 21. The CDR3 DNA sequence: TGTGCCACCAGCAGAGATTTTGGACAGGGTAGAACAAGTCATTATTATGAGCAGTTCTTC. This translates into CATSRDFGQGRTSHYYEQFF.

At least ten counts were recorded for this clonotype. The V and J genes are TRBV10-3 and TRBJ2-3; 16 bases match TRBD2. The J segment lost 2 bases and the V segment lost 6 bases, leaving 5 bases of the junction unmatched. From germline, CDR1 is ENHRY and CDR2 SYGVKD. The CDR3 runs 17 residues. CDR3 bases: TGTGCCATCAGCCCGGGACTAGCGGGGGGGTACACAGATACGCAGTATTTT. Its protein is CAISPGLAGGYTDTQYF.

This clonotype came up many times. The chain couples TRBV15 to TRBJ1-1; no definite D call. Between the trimmed V and J ends, which lost 0 bases and 6 bases, there was a span of 8 bases. The CDR3 runs to 13 residues. The germline CDR1 and CDR2 sequences are LNHNV and YYDKDF (reference sequence). The CDR3 sequence: CATSRETTAEAFF. CDR3 sequence (DNA): TGTGCCACCAGCAGAGAGACCACAGCTGAAGCTTTCTTT.

Many counts were recorded for this clonotype. This chain links TRBV20-1 with TRBJ2-3; TRBD1 agrees at 10 bases. CDR3 size: 13 residues. V was pared by 6 bases and J by 6 bases, with 6 bases of the junction left unmatched. Germline lookup yields CDR1 DFQATT and CDR2 SNEGSKA (reference sequence). The chain's CDR3 is CSAKDRGRDTQYF. The CDR3, as DNA: TGCAGTGCGAAAGACAGGGGGCGGGATACGCAGTATTTT.

This clonotype was observed at least ten times. This sequence joins TRBV28 and TRBJ2-7, with D tentatively TRBD2 (6 bases). The CDR3 loop spans 15 amino acids. V dropped 5 bases and J dropped 3 bases, with 17 bases sitting between them. CDR1 and CDR2 (germline): MDHEN, SYDVKM. In DNA, the CDR3 is TGTGCCAGCAGTCCCCCGGGGGACTCCAACTACGAGCAGTACTTC. Translated, it gives CASSPPGDSNYEQYF.

This clonotype was seen repeatedly, ten times or more. V and J are TRBV9 and TRBJ1-1; unclear D gene. Trimming took 3 bases from V and 9 from J, leaving 15 bases between them. CDR3 length: 13 residues. Germline V gene data show CDR1 as SGDLS and CDR2 as YYNGEE. CDR3: CASSDTAEQKAFF. Written as DNA, the CDR3 is TGTGCCAGCAGCGATACCGCCGAGCAAAAAGCTTTCTTT.

In its sample, this clonotype was seen many times. CDR3 loop: CASSQVAGGTDTQYF. The CDR3 DNA is TGTGCCAGCAGCCAAGTAGCGGGAGGCACAGATACGCAGTATTTT. This chain uses TRBV3-1 with TRBJ2-3; 9 bases match TRBD2. Trimming took 1 base from V and 1 from J; bases not matched to a gene: 0. CDR1 and CDR2 (germline): LGHDT, YNNKEL (reference sequence). The CDR3 is 15 residues long.

The rearrangement links TRBV7-2 to TRBJ2-7; 8 bases fit TRBD1. V lost 5 bases and J lost 4; bases outside the gene matches: 10. The CDR3 covers 15 residues. Germline CDR1 SGHTA, CDR2 FQGNSA. This CDR3 reads CASSHPDRAGYEQYF. The CDR3 bases are TGTGCCAGCAGCCACCCGGACAGGGCGGGATACGAGCAGTACTTC.

In this sample, this clonotype turned up many times. CDR3 loop: CASSGSPGQGVYF. CDR3 nucleotides: TGTGCCAGCTCAGGGTCGCCGGGACAGGGAGTGTACTTC. This chain uses TRBV18 with TRBJ2-5; TRBD1 agrees at 9 bases. Germline CDR1 reads KGHSH; CDR2 reads LQKENI. This CDR3 is 13 amino acids long. Trimming removed 5 bases from V and 13 bases from J; junction bases left unmatched: 11.

This clonotype was counted ten times or more. A junction boundary mismatches the germline segment, possibly from a read error. The V and J genes are TRBV20-1 and TRBJ2-4; 13 nucleotides agree with TRBD2. The V gene's germline CDR1 is DFQATT and CDR2 SNEGSKA (reference sequence). The CDR3 covers 19 residues. CDR3: CSARDPGTSGAKAKNIQYF. In nucleotides, the CDR3 is TGCAGTGCGAGAGACCCCGGGACTAGCGGGGCCAAAGCCAAAAACATTCAGTACTTC.

This clonotype was seen many times. The chain couples TRBV4-3 to TRBJ2-7, with TRBD1 matching 9 bases. Germline CDR1 is LGHNA and CDR2 is YSLEER. V lost 1 base to trimming and J lost 2 bases; unmatched junction nucleotides: 6. CDR3 size: 16 residues. The CDR3 bases are TGCGCCAGCAGCCAAGCGGCAGGGACAGGGACCTACGAGCAGTACTTC. As protein: CASSQAAGTGTYEQYF.